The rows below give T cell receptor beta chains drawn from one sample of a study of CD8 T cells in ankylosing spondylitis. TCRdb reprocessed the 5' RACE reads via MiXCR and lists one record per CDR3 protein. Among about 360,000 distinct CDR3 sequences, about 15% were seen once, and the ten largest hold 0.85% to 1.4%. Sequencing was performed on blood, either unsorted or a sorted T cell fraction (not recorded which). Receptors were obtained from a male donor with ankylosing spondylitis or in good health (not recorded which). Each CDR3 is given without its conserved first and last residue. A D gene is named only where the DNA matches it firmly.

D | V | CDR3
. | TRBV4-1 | ASSQDLDRLTGELF
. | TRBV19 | ASSIQRGGYNEQF
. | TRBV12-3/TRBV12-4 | ASSPPAGERDQPQH
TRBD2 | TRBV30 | AWRPTGGTGELF
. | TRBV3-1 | ASSDTSGRHTEAF
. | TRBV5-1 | ASSLTGVDTQY
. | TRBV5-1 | ASSLSTAETQY
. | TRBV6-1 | ASSKGLNYGYT
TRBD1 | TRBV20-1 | SARVQGGQGASGYT
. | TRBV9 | ASSFNRESYEQY
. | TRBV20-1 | SARDQARYSYEQY
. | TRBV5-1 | ASTTYAKTNYEQY
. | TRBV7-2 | ASSLAGGISAKNIQY
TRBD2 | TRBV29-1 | SVEAAAGVYNEQF
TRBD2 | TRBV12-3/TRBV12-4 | ASSLVAGFGSYNEQF
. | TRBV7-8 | ASLRSGYNEQF
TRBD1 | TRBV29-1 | SAGQGAYGYT
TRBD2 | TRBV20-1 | SARSFGLAGSGANVLT
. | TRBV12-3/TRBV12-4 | ASSLRVATQRSDEQF
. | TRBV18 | ASSPRSSASSYEQY
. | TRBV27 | ASSLLGTAWF
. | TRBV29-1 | SVEDRLGGTEAF
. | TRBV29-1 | SVADPGEQF